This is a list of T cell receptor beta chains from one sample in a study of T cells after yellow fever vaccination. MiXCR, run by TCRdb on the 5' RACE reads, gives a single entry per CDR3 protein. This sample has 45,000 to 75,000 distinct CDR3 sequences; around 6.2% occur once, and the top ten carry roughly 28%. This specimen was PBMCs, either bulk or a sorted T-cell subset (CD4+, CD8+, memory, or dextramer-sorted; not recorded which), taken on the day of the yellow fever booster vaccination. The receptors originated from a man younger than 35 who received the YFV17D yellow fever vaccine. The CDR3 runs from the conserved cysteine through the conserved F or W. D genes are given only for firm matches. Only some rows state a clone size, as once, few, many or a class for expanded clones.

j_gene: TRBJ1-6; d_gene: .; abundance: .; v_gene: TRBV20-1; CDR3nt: TGCAGTGCTAGCCCGGGGTCGAATAATTCACCCCTCCACTTT; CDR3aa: CSASPGSNNSPLHF
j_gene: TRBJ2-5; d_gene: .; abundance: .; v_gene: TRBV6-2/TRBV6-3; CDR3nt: TGTGCCAGCAGACGCCAGGGGGGAGAAAAGACCCAGTACTTC; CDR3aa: CASRRQGGEKTQYF
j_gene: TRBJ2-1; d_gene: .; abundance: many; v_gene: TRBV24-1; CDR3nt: TGTGCCACCAGTGCTCGGGGGAGCTCCTACAATGAGCAGTTCTTC; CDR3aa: CATSARGSSYNEQFF
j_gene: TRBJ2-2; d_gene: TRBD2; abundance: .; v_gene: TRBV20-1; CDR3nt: TGCAGTTCCGGGGGGGCAGGGCCTATGACCGGGGAGCTGTTTTTT; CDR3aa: CSSGGAGPMTGELFF
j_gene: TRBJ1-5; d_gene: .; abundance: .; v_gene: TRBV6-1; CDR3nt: TGTGCCAGCAGACCCGTCAGATATAGCAATCAGCCCCAGCATTTT; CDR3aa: CASRPVRYSNQPQHF
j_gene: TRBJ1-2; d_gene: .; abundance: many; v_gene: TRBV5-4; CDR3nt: TGTGCCAGCAGAACGGGACTCTTAAACTATGGCTACACCTTC; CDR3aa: CASRTGLLNYGYTF
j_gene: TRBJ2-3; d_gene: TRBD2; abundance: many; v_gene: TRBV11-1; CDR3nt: TGTGCCAGCAGCTTTCTACTCGGGACTAGCGGGGGGACAGATACGCAGTATTTT; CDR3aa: CASSFLLGTSGGTDTQYF
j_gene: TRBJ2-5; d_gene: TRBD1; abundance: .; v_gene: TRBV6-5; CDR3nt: TGTGCCAGCAGTTACGACAGGGGTGAGACCCAGTACTTC; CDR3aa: CASSYDRGETQYF
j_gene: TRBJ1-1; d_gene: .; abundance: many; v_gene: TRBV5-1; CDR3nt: TGCGCCAGCAGCCCAGGCGGGGGGCTGGCTGAAGCTTTCTTT; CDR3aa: CASSPGGGLAEAFF
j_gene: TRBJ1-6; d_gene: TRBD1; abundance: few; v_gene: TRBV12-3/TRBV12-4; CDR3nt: TGTGCCAGCAGTCCGCGAGGGACAGAGTATAATTCACCCCTCCACTTT; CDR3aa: CASSPRGTEYNSPLHF
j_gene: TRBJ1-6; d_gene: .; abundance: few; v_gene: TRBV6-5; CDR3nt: TGTGCCAGCAGTTACTCGGACAGAAGCATCTCACCCCTCCACTTT; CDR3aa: CASSYSDRSISPLHF
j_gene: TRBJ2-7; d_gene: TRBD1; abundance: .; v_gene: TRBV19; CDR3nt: TGTGCCAGTAGTCGCCGGGACAGCCCAACGGGCGAGCAGTACTTC; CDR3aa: CASSRRDSPTGEQYF
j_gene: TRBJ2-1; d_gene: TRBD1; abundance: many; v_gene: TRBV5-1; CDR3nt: TGCGCCAGCAGCCGAAAGGTGGGACAGGGCGGCAATGAGCAGTTCTTC; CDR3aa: CASSRKVGQGGNEQFF
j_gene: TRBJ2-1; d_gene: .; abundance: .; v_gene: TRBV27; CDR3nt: TGTGCCAGCAGTTTATTAGCCTACAATGAGCAGTTCTTC; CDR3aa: CASSLLAYNEQFF
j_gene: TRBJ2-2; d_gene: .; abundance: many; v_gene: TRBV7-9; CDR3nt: TGTGCCAGCAGCCCCTCCCCGGGGGACTACACCGGGGAGCTGTTTTTT; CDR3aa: CASSPSPGDYTGELFF
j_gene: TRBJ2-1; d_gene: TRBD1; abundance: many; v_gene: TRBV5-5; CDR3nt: TGTGCCAGCAGCTCCGGACAGGGTAGGAATGAGCAGTTCTTC; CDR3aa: CASSSGQGRNEQFF
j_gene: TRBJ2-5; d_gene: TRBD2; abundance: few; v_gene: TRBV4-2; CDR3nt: TGTGCCAGCAGGGAAACCATTGGGACTAGCGGCCCCGAGACCCAGTACTTC; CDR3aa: CASRETIGTSGPETQYF
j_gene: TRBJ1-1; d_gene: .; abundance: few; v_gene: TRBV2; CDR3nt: TGTGCCAGCAGTGAAGTCGGTTCGGGCACTGAAGCTTTCTTT; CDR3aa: CASSEVGSGTEAFF
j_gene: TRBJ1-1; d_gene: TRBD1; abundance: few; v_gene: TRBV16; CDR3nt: TGTGCCAGCAGCCCCCGACAGGGGTGGAACACTGAAGCTTTCTTT; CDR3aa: CASSPRQGWNTEAFF
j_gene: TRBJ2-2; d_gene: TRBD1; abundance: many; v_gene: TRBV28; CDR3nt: TGTGCCAGCAGACAGGGGACGACCGGGGAGCTGTTTTTT; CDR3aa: CASRQGTTGELFF
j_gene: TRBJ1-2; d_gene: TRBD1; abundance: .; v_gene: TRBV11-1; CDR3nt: TGTGCCAGCAGCTCGGGACAGGCGAACTATGGCTACACCTTC; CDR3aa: CASSSGQANYGYTF
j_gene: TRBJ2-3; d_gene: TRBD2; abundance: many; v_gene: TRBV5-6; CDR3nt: TGTGCCAGCATCAGCGGGGGGGGGATAGATACGCAGTATTTT; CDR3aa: CASISGGGIDTQYF
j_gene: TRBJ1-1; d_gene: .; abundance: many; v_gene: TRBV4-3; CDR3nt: TGCGCCAGCAGCCAAGGAATGAACACTGAAGCTTTCTTT; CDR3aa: CASSQGMNTEAFF
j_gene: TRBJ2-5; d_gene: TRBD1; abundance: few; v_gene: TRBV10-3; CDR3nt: TGTGCCATCAGTGAGTTCAACTCCGGGACAGCGAGGACCCAGTACTTC; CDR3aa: CAISEFNSGTARTQYF
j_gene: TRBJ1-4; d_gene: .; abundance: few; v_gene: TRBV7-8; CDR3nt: TGTGCCAGCAGCTTAGGCAGGGTGAATGAAAAACTGTTTTTT; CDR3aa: CASSLGRVNEKLFF
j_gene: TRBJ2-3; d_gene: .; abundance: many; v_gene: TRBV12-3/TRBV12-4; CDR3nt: TGTGCCAGCCGCGCCGGACTTCTGAGCACAGATACGCAGTATTTT; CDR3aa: CASRAGLLSTDTQYF
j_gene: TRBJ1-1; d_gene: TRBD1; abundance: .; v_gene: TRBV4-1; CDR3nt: TGCGCCAGCAGCCAATTCGGGAGGACAGGGAGCCTTTTT; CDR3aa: CASSQFGRTGSLF
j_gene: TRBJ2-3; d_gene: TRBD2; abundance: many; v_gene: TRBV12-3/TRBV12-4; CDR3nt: TGTGCCAGCAGTTCAAGGGGAGCGGGGAGCACAGATACGCAGTATTTT; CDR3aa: CASSSRGAGSTDTQYF
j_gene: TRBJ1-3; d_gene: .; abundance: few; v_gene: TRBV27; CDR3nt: TGTGCCAGCAGTTTCGGACCTGGAAACACCATATATTTT; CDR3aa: CASSFGPGNTIYF
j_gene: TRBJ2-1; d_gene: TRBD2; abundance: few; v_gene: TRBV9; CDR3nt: TGTGCCAGCAGCGGGCGGGGGGGCACCTACAATGAGCAGTTCTTC; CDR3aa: CASSGRGGTYNEQFF
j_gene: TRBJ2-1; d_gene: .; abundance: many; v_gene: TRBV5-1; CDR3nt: TGCGCCAGCAGCTTGCAGCAGGCAGGATATGAGCAGTTCTTC; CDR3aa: CASSLQQAGYEQFF
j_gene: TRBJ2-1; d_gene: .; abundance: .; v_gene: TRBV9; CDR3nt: TGTGCCAGCAGCGCACCTCGGACAGTGGGGATAACAATGGGCGAGCAGTTCTTC; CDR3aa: CASSAPRTVGITMGEQFF
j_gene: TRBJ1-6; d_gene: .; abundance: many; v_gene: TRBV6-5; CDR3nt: TGTGCCAGCCATCCCGGGGGGGGCAGAAATAATTCACCCCTCCACTTT; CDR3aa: CASHPGGGRNNSPLHF
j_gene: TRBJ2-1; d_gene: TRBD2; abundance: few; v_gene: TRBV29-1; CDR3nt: TGCAGCGGGATAGCGGGGGGCTCCTACAATGAGCAGTTCTTC; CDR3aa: CSGIAGGSYNEQFF
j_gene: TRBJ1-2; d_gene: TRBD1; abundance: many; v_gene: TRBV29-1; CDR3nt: TGCAGCGTTGAAGAAGGAACAGGGGGCCTCTTTGGCTACACCTTC; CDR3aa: CSVEEGTGGLFGYTF
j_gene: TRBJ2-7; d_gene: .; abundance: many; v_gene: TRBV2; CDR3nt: TGTGCCAGCAGTCCCGACCTAGTCCCGGACCCGACCCACGAGCAGTACTTC; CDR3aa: CASSPDLVPDPTHEQYF
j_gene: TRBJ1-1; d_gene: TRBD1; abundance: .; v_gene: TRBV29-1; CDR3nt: TGCAGCGCAGGGACAGTCGGGTACACTGAAGCTTTCTTT; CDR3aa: CSAGTVGYTEAFF
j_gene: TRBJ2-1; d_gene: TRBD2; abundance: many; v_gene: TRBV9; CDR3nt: TGTGCCAGCAGCTTTAGCGGGGGGTACAATGAGCAGTTCTTC; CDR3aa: CASSFSGGYNEQFF
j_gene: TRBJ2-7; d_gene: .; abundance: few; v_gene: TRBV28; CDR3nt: TGTGCTACCCTCTCCGGTTCTTTCTACGAGCAGTACTTC; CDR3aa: CATLSGSFYEQYF
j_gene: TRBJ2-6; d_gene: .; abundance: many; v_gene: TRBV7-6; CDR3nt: TGTGCCAGCAGCGGGTGGAATCTGGGGGCCAACGTCCTGACTTTC; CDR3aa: CASSGWNLGANVLTF
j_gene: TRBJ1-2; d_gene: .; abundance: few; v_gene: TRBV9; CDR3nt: TGTGCCAGCAGCGGTAACAGACAGGACTTCTATGGCTACACCTTC; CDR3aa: CASSGNRQDFYGYTF
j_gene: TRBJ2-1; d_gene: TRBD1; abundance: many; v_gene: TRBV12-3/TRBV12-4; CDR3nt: TGTGCCAGCATCTCCACCCGGGACAGGGGGTTCAATGGGCAGTTCTTC; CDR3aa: CASISTRDRGFNGQFF
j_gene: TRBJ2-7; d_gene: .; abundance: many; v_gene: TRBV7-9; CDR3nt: TGTGCCAGCAGCCATCCCGGACTCCCTTACGAGCAGTACTTC; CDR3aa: CASSHPGLPYEQYF
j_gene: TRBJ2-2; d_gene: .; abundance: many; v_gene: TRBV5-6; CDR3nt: TGTGCCAGCAGCTTTATGGGGCCCCGGGAGCTGTTTTTT; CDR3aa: CASSFMGPRELFF
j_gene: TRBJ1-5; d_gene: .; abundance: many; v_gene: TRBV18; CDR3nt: TGTGCCAGCTCACAGGGACGGGATCAGCCCCAGCATTTT; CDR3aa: CASSQGRDQPQHF
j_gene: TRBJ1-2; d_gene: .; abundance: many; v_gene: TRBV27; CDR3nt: TGTGCCAGCAGAAATACCGGCTATGGCTACACCTTC; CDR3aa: CASRNTGYGYTF
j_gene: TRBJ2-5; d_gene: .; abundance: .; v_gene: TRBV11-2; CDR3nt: TGTGCCAGCAGCTTAGTTCAACAGGACCAAGAGACCCAGTACTTC; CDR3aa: CASSLVQQDQETQYF
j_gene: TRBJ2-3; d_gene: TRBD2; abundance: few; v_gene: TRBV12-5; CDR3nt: TGTGCTAGTGGTTTGGTCAGCGGGGGGGGCACAGATACGCAGTATTTT; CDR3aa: CASGLVSGGGTDTQYF
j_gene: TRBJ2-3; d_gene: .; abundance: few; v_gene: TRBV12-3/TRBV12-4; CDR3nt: TGTGCCAGCAGTTTGGGGGACGTTAGCACAGATACGCAGTATTTT; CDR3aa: CASSLGDVSTDTQYF
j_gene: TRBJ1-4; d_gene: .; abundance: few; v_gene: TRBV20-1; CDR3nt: TGCAGTGCTAGACAGGGGCTGGGTAATGAAAAACTGTTTTTT; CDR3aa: CSARQGLGNEKLFF
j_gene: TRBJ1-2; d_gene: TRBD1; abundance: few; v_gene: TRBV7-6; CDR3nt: TGTGCCAGCAGCTTAGTCACAGGGGCCCGCGATGGCTACACCTTC; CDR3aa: CASSLVTGARDGYTF
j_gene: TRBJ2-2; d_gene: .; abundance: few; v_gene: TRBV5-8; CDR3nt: TGTGCCAGCAGCTTGGGGGCAGTTTTCACCGGGGAGCTGTTTTTT; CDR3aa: CASSLGAVFTGELFF
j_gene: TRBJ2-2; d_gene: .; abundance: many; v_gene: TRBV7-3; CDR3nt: TGTGCCAGCAGCTTTTATCTGGGCGGGGAGCTGTTTTTT; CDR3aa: CASSFYLGGELFF